This T cell receptor beta chain is from a study of blood T cell repertoires in COVID-19. Study background: In each case, the material was cDNA or gDNA derived from T cells, B-cell-depleted T cells, or PBMCs.

Libraries were prepared by immunoSEQ multiplex PCR; TCRdb keeps only in-frame clonotypes and omits some of them. The table includes about 110,000 clones, 70% to 85% detected once. Sequenced sample: peripheral blood. This clonotype was sampled from a woman aged 60 to 75 with acute or convalescent COVID-19.

The CDR3 sequence is CASSEAHPSTYEQYF. CDR3 bases: TGCGCCAGCAGTGAGGCGCACCCGTCAACCTACGAGCAGTACTTC. This chain uses TRBV10-2 with TRBJ2-7; no clear D. V was shortened by 2 bases and J by 2 bases, with 13 bases between the two germline ends. The CDR3 has 15 residues. The germline CDR1 and CDR2 sequences are WSHSY and SAAADI.